This record concerns one TCR beta chain sequence. Per germline, CDR1 MGHDK and CDR2 SYGVNS. V lost 4 bases and J 0 bases, leaving 6 bases between the germline ends. The CDR3 contains 13 residues. The authors' processing: Estimates of nucleated cell counts were drawn from the amplification of reference gene primers. Libraries were prepared by immunoSEQ multiplex PCR; TCRdb keeps only in-frame clonotypes and omits some of them. Clone size and the V and J calls come from that table; the DNA yielded D and trimming. The repertoire includes 60,000 to 75,000 clones, about four fifths of them detected once, and over 7.5% sits in the top ten. The record originates from a study of blood T cell repertoires in COVID-19. About the study: COVID-19 samples collected from the United States, Italy and Spain covered acute and convalescent phases. In each case, the material was cDNA or gDNA derived from T cells, B-cell-depleted T cells, or PBMCs.

The sequencing input was peripheral blood. This sequence joins TRBV25-1 and TRBJ1-1, with TRBD1 as a possible D gene (5 bases). The sequence was collected from an elderly woman with acute or convalescent COVID-19. The CDR3 loop is CASSVGLNTEAFF. CDR3 DNA: TGTGCCAGCAGTGTGGGGCTGAACACTGAAGCTTTCTTT. The entire variable domain, with the rest obtained from reference TRBV25-1 and TRBJ1-1, is as follows: EADIYQTPRYLVIGTGKKITLECSQTMGHDKMYWYQQDPGMELHLIHYSYGVNSTEKGDLSSESTVSRIRTEHFPLTLESARPSHTSQYLCASSVGLNTEAFFGQGTRLTVV.